This T cell receptor beta chain originates from a study of TIL therapy for anti-PD-1-resistant metastatic lung cancer. Study overall: Median tumor PD-L1 proportion score was about 5.9%. Tumors carried a median roughly 1.6 non-synonymous mutations per megabase.

Time point of the sample: pre-treatment sample, taken before nivolumab and TIL therapy. Adults with stage 4 NSCLC were enrolled in a phase I trial. The CDR3 loop spans 14 amino acids. Germline V gene lookup returns CDR1 SGHRS and CDR2 YFSETQ. V was pared by 2 bases and J by 2 bases, with 11 bases between. The immunoSEQ assay was v3. The table came from immunoSEQ multiplex PCR; TCRdb's copy has only in-frame clones and leaves some out. The table lists approximately 20,000 clones, 60% to 80% of them singletons, with approximately 8% in the top ten. Concerning this clone: Other DNA sequences in the sample encode the same CDR3.

This chain uses TRBV5-1 with TRBJ2-7; weak D call: TRBD2 (6 bases). This TCR came from a person between 25 and 79 years old with non-small cell lung cancer. This specimen was blood, taken at baseline. CDR3 protein: CASSFLGGTYEQYF. The DNA for the CDR3 is TGCGCCAGCAGCTTTTTAGGAGGGACCTACGAGCAGTACTTC. Drawing the rest from reference TRBV5-1 and TRBJ2-7, the complete variable domain is KAGVTQTPRYLIKTRGQQVTLSCSPISGHRSVSWYQQTPGQGLQFLFEYFSETQRNKGNFPGRFSGRQFSNSRSEMNVSTLELGDSALYLCASSFLGGTYEQYFGPGTRLTVT.